The 3 T cell receptor beta chains listed next were all sequenced from one sample in a study of T cell responses to AZD1222 COVID-19 vaccine. Sequencing was performed with immunoSEQ multiplex PCR; in TCRdb, only in-frame clones are kept and a portion is missing. The table has some 75,000 clones, roughly 88% seen once. The sequencing here drew on peripheral blood, taken on day 0 of AZD1222 vaccination. Source of these receptors: an adult in good health.

V usage is TRBV7-2 and J usage is TRBJ2-3, with D unclear. Trimming removed 1 base at V and 2 bases at J, with 10 bases between. There are 15 residues in the CDR3. Germline CDR1 and CDR2: SGHTA and FQGNSA. The CDR3 DNA is TGTGCCAGCAGCTTAGACACAGCCTACACAGATACGCAGTATTTT. Protein product: CASSLDTAYTDTQYF. Combining the CDR3 with reference TRBV7-2 and TRBJ2-3 gives the whole variable domain GAGVSQSPSNKVTEKGKDVELRCDPISGHTALYWYRQSLGQGLEFLIYFQGNSAPDKSGLPSDRFSAERTGGSVSTLTIQRTQQEDSAVYLCASSLDTAYTDTQYFGPGTRLTVL.

The chain links TRBV2 to TRBJ1-2, with 7 bases matching TRBD1. The germline V gene has CDR1 SNHLY and CDR2 FYNNEI. This CDR3 has 13 amino acids. V shed 11 bases, J shed 6 bases, and the junction held 12 bases outside the gene matches. CDR3 region: CASSPDREDGYTF. The CDR3, as DNA: TGTGCCTCTTCCCCAGACAGGGAGGATGGCTACACCTTC.

This clone was found once. V usage is TRBV6-4 and J usage is TRBJ1-6; D is unresolved. CDR3 length: 13 amino acids. The V gene's germline CDR1 is MRHNA and CDR2 SNTAGT. The ends were cut back, 3 bases at V and 9 bases at J, with 9 bases in the middle. CDR3 bases: TGTGCCAGCAGTGATACGGGCTTTTCACCCCTCCACTTT. Its protein is CASSDTGFSPLHF.